The T cell receptor (beta chain) under discussion was sequenced for a study of T cells in Graves' hyperthyroidism and ophthalmopathy. In its sample, this clonotype was seen a few times. The germline CDR1 and CDR2 sequences are DFQATT and SNEGSKA (reference sequence). The V segment lost 1 base and the J segment 8 bases; nucleotides outside the gene matches: 11. The CDR3 is made up of 18 amino acids. It was RNA transcripts that yielded the amplified TCR beta CDR3 regions. Carried out on the TCR CDR3, a first-round RT-PCR used the HTBI primer set. TCRdb used MiXCR to reprocess the multiplex PCR reads, holding one entry per CDR3 protein. The sample lists approximately 600,000 distinct CDR3 sequences, 20% to 25% occurring once.

The receptor comes from a man between 25 and 39 years old with Graves' ophthalmopathy. The sample taken for sequencing was blood. The J gene is TRBJ2-1, the V gene TRBV20-1; 16 bases map to TRBD2. The CDR3 DNA follows: TGCAGTGCTAGAGTGCCGGGACTAGCGGGAGGGATCGTCGATGAGCAGTTCTTC. Protein product: CSARVPGLAGGIVDEQFF.